The clone carrying this TCR beta chain turned up a few times. Germline CDR1 is KGHSH and CDR2 is LQKENI. The CDR3 extends over 14 amino acids. Trimming took off 3 bases at V and 2 bases at J, with 8 bases between the two ends. Sequenced by immunoSEQ multiplex PCR; TCRdb stores in-frame clones only, minus some. The repertoire consists of fewer than 350,000 clones, with roughly 88% occurring once and the leading ten covering 2.3%. These data are taken from a study of blood T cell repertoires in COVID-19. The chain links TRBV18 to TRBJ1-5; D is unresolved. The clonotype originates from a woman aged 40-49 years with acute COVID-19. Sequencing input: PBMCs or T cells enriched from blood (not recorded which). The CDR3 loop is CASSPDMGNQPQHF. The CDR3 region has the DNA TGTGCCAGCTCACCCGACATGGGCAATCAGCCCCAGCATTTT. The variable domain in full, completed from reference TRBV18 and TRBJ1-5, reads NAGVMQNPRHLVRRRGQEARLRCSPMKGHSHVYWYRQLPEEGLKFMVYLQKENIIDESGMPKERFSAEFPKEGPSILRIQQVVRGDSAAYFCASSPDMGNQPQHFGDGTRLSIL.